These 32 T cell receptor beta chains were sequenced from one sample in a study of cytomegalovirus exposure and HLA in healthy donors. The PCR had 60 Vbeta and 13 Jbeta primers. The table came from immunoSEQ multiplex PCR; TCRdb's copy has only in-frame clones and leaves some out. The sample contains 72,000 or so clones, 74% of which appear only once. Material: PBMCs. The receptor set was obtained from a human donor in good health.

The V and J genes are TRBV5-1 and TRBJ1-3, with a possible D match to TRBD1 (6 bases). Germline values: CDR1 SGHRS, CDR2 YFSETQ. CDR3 length: 15 residues. The germline V and J ends were trimmed by 0 bases and 0 bases, with 7 bases remaining between them. The chain's CDR3 is CASSLGDNSGNTIYF. In nucleotides, the CDR3 is TGCGCCAGCAGCTTGGGGGACAACTCTGGAAACACCATATATTTT.

In its sample, this clone was seen a few times. The V gene is TRBV19, the J gene TRBJ2-7; D is unresolved. Per germline, CDR1 LNHDA and CDR2 SQIVND (reference sequence). V lost 5 bases and J lost 3, with 17 bases in between. The CDR3 extends over 15 amino acids. The CDR3 sequence: CASSPPFSDIYEQYF. In DNA, the CDR3 is TGTGCCAGTAGTCCCCCCTTCAGTGATATCTACGAGCAGTACTTC. Filled out from reference TRBV19 and TRBJ2-7, the complete variable domain reads DGGITQSPKYLFRKEGQNVTLSCEQNLNHDAMYWYRQDPGQGLRLIYYSQIVNDFQKGDIAEGYSVSREKKESFPLTVTSAQKNPTAFYLCASSPPFSDIYEQYFGPGTRLTVT.

This clone has a single count. At one of its ends the junction is not consistent with the germline gene, which may arise from a read error. V and J are TRBV7-7 and TRBJ2-2, with D possibly being TRBD1 (6 bases). Germline assignment: CDR1 SSHAT and CDR2 FNYEAQ (reference sequence). The CDR3 has 14 residues. CDR3 residues: CASSLERGTGELFF. The CDR3 nucleotides read TGTGCTAGCAGCTTAGAAAGGGGGACCGGGGAGCTGTTTTTT.

This sequence joins TRBV27 and TRBJ1-1; D uncertain. This CDR3 is 11 amino acids long. Trimming shortened V by 7 bases and J by 4 bases, and 7 bases separated the two germline ends. Germline-derived CDR1 and CDR2 are MNHEY and SMNVEV (reference sequence). CDR3 nucleotide sequence: TGTGCCAGCATGAGAGGCACTGAAGCTTTCTTT. Protein product: CASMRGTEAFF.

The V gene is TRBV28, the J gene TRBJ1-4; D gene unclear. Deletions cut 3 bases from V and 4 bases from J, with 15 bases between. Looked up from germline, CDR1 is MDHEN and CDR2 is SYDVKM. CDR3 length equals 16 residues. For the CDR3, the DNA is TGTGCCAGCAGTTTTCCCAGACATGCTAATAATGAAAAACTGTTTTTT. It yields the protein CASSFPRHANNEKLFF.

The chain is built from TRBV30 and TRBJ1-3, with 8 bases aligning to TRBD1. Germline trimming cut 8 bases from V and 3 bases from J; bases unmatched to any gene: 6. This CDR3 contains 13 residues. CDR1 and CDR2 from the germline V gene are GTSNPN and SVGIG (reference sequence). DNA of the CDR3: TGTGCCAGGGGACAGGTCGGTGGAAACACCATATATTTT. This translates into CARGQVGGNTIYF.

This chain links TRBV7-9 with TRBJ1-5, with 8 bases aligning to TRBD1. The CDR3 runs to 15 residues. Germline V lookup: CDR1 SEHNR, CDR2 FQNEAQ (reference sequence). Unmatched junction bases numbered 5, after V lost 1 base and J lost 6 bases. Here the CDR3 DNA reads TGTGCCAGCAGCTTAGACAGGGGGGAAACTCAGCCCCAGCATTTT. Translating gives CASSLDRGETQPQHF.

The V gene is TRBV6-6, the J gene TRBJ1-2; 11 nucleotides agree with TRBD1. The CDR3 contains 16 residues. V gave up 5 bases and J gave up 4 bases; unmatched junction bases: 9. Germline V gives CDR1 MNHNY, CDR2 SVGAGI (reference sequence). Here the CDR3 DNA reads TGTGCCAGCAGTCAAGGGACAGGGGGATTAAGCTATGGCTACACCTTC. It translates to CASSQGTGGLSYGYTF.

V is TRBV29-1 and J is TRBJ2-1, with TRBD2 matching over 8 bases. This CDR3 spans 17 amino acids. V lost 4 bases, J lost 0 bases, and 11 bases stayed unmatched. CDR1 and CDR2 (germline): SQVTM, ANQGSEA. The chain's CDR3 is CSVASAGAGYSYNEQFF. The CDR3 DNA reads TGCAGCGTTGCTTCAGCGGGAGCGGGGTACTCCTACAATGAGCAGTTCTTC.

J is TRBJ1-4 and V is TRBV7-9; perhaps TRBD1 as D (6 bases). V lost 5 bases to trimming and J lost 8 bases, with 15 bases between them. The germline V gene has CDR1 SEHNR and CDR2 FQNEAQ (reference sequence). The CDR3 spans 14 residues. The CDR3 reads CASSPKGGREKLFF. The CDR3, as DNA: TGTGCCAGCAGCCCAAAGGGGGGGCGCGAAAAACTGTTTTTT.

The rearrangement links TRBV13 to TRBJ2-5; D might be TRBD2 (5 bases). The CDR3 covers 14 residues. Trimming removed 3 bases at V and 0 bases at J, with 8 bases between. CDR1 and CDR2 from the germline V gene are PRHDT and FYEKMQ (reference sequence). CDR3 sequence (DNA): TGTGCCAGCAGCTTGACTATCCACCAAGAGACCCAGTACTTC. As protein: CASSLTIHQETQYF.

This clone occurred a few times. The chain uses TRBV2 and TRBJ1-5, with D unclear. The CDR3 loop spans 17 amino acids. Deletions cut 5 bases from V and 1 base from J, with 18 bases between. The germline V gene has CDR1 SNHLY and CDR2 FYNNEI. The CDR3 loop reads CASSLRGQLLSNQPQHF. In DNA, the CDR3 is TGTGCCAGCAGTTTGAGAGGGCAGCTACTAAGCAATCAGCCCCAGCATTTT.

This clone was found a few times. The V call is TRBV15, the J call TRBJ2-7; D remains ambiguous. CDR3 size: 14 residues. Germline V CDR1 and CDR2: LNHNV, YYDKDF (reference sequence). V was trimmed by 6 bases and J by 0 bases, leaving 12 bases between them. CDR3 nucleotide sequence: TGTGCCACCAGTCCCCGTCTAAACTCCTACGAGCAGTACTTC. Residues: CATSPRLNSYEQYF.

This rearrangement joins TRBV5-1 to TRBJ1-2; D is unresolved. V lost 0 bases and J lost 8, with 14 bases in between. Germline loops: CDR1 SGHRS, CDR2 YFSETQ. The CDR3 loop spans 14 amino acids. The CDR3 sequence: CASSLDQALRGYTF. For the CDR3, the DNA is TGCGCCAGCAGCTTGGACCAGGCGTTAAGGGGCTACACCTTC.

The J gene is TRBJ2-5, the V gene TRBV4-2, with D possibly matching TRBD2 (7 bases). The CDR3 loop spans 14 amino acids. V lost 3 bases and J lost 1, with 9 bases in between. The germline CDR1 and CDR2 sequences are LGHNA and YNFKEQ. The CDR3 loop reads CASSQAGAQETQYF. Written as DNA, the CDR3 is TGTGCCAGCAGCCAGGCGGGGGCCCAAGAGACCCAGTACTTC.

This clone has a handful of counts. The chain carries TRBV15 and TRBJ1-5; a possible D gene is TRBD1 (6 bases). There are 14 residues in the CDR3. Germline V gene lookup returns CDR1 LNHNV and CDR2 YYDKDF (reference sequence). With 0 bases removed from V and 7 bases from J, the gap between germline ends came to 10 bases. The CDR3 protein is CATSREGARQPQHF. Written as DNA, the CDR3 is TGTGCCACCAGCAGAGAGGGGGCCAGGCAGCCCCAGCATTTT. Supplemented by reference TRBV15 and TRBJ1-5, the full variable domain reads DAMVIQNPRYQVTQFGKPVTLSCSQTLNHNVMYWYQQKSSQAPKLLFHYYDKDFNNEADTPDNFQSRRPNTSFCFLDIRSPGLGDTAMYLCATSREGARQPQHFGDGTRLSIL.

The chain links TRBV7-9 to TRBJ2-7; tentative D call: TRBD1 (6 bases). CDR3 length equals 16 residues. Germline V lookup: CDR1 SEHNR, CDR2 FQNEAQ (reference sequence). V was cut by 5 bases and J by 4 bases, with 21 bases left in between. CDR3 loop: CASSPRRGLQGYEQYF. CDR3 sequence (DNA): TGTGCCAGCAGCCCTCGCCGAGGTTTACAGGGTTACGAGCAGTACTTC.

This clone appeared a single time. V and J are TRBV7-9 and TRBJ2-3; TRBD1 might be the D (6 bases). This CDR3 has 16 amino acids. Per the germline V gene, CDR1 is SEHNR and CDR2 is FQNEAQ (reference sequence). Trimming stripped 5 bases from V and 0 bases from J, with 15 bases between. The CDR3 region is CASSPRTVGSTDTQYF. DNA for the CDR3: TGTGCCAGCAGCCCAAGGACAGTCGGAAGCACAGATACGCAGTATTTT. The full variable domain, its missing parts supplied by reference TRBV7-9 and TRBJ2-3, is DTGVSQNPRHKITKRGQNVTFRCDPISEHNRLYWYRQTLGQGPEFLTYFQNEAQLEKSRLLSDRFSAERPKGSFSTLEIQRTEQGDSAMYLCASSPRTVGSTDTQYFGPGTRLTVL.

This chain joins TRBV10-2 and TRBJ1-1; 9 bases fit TRBD1. Looked up from germline, CDR1 is WSHSY and CDR2 is SAAADI. Trimming took 5 bases from V and 4 from J; bases not matched to a gene: 11. The CDR3 runs to 16 residues. Written as DNA, the CDR3 is TGCGCCAGCAGTTACAGACAGGGGGGACTCGGCACTGAAGCTTTCTTT. Translating gives CASSYRQGGLGTEAFF.

This sequence joins TRBV5-1 and TRBJ1-2; perhaps TRBD1 as D (5 bases). V dropped 0 bases and J dropped 4 bases, with 13 bases sitting between them. CDR3 length equals 15 residues. The V gene's germline CDR1 is SGHRS and CDR2 YFSETQ. This CDR3 reads CASSLEGVQIYGYTF. CDR3 bases: TGCGCCAGCAGCTTGGAAGGGGTGCAAATCTATGGCTACACCTTC.

The chain joins TRBV28 to TRBJ1-1; D call uncertain. Germline CDR1 is MDHEN and CDR2 is SYDVKM. Trimming removed 5 bases from V and 13 bases from J, with 26 bases in between. This CDR3 contains 15 residues. CDR3 DNA sequence: TGTGCCAGCAGTCGAACGGCACCTAAGACTCCCGAGGATTTCTTT. Its protein product is CASSRTAPKTPEDFF.

The chain employs TRBV7-2 and TRBJ2-5; possibly TRBD2 for D (6 bases). The V end was cut by 0 bases, the J end by 5 bases, with 13 bases between. The germline V gene encodes CDR1 SGHTA and CDR2 FQGNSA. This CDR3 has 15 residues. Written as DNA, the CDR3 is TGTGCCAGCAGCTTAGCAGGAGGGGAGCTGGAGACCCAGTACTTC. Amino acids: CASSLAGGELETQYF.

The chain links TRBV7-2 to TRBJ1-2; tentatively, D is TRBD1 (6 bases). Trimming cost V 7 bases and J 4 bases, with 16 bases left between them. The CDR3 is 14 residues long. The germline CDR1 and CDR2 sequences are SGHTA and FQGNSA. The CDR3 DNA follows: TGTGCCAGCACGGGACATCCCCTTCTCTATGGCTACACCTTC. This codes for CASTGHPLLYGYTF.

This clone was picked up a small number of times. This sequence joins TRBV5-4 and TRBJ1-4; D unclear. The CDR3 contains 16 residues. V was trimmed by 1 base and J by 2 bases, leaving 12 bases between them. Germline assignment: CDR1 SGHNT and CDR2 YYREEE (reference sequence). The CDR3 reads CASSLMSTRTNEKLFF. Written as DNA, the CDR3 is TGTGCCAGCAGCTTGATGTCAACGAGGACTAATGAAAAACTGTTTTTT. Full variable domain (outside the CDR3, taken from reference TRBV5-4 and TRBJ1-4): ETGVTQSPTHLIKTRGQQVTLRCSSQSGHNTVSWYQQALGQGPQFIFQYYREEENGRGNFPPRFSGLQFPNYSSELNVNALELDDSALYLCASSLMSTRTNEKLFFGSGTQLSVL.

The J gene is TRBJ2-4, the V gene TRBV9; the match to TRBD2 covers 7 bases. The CDR3 has 14 residues. Germline CDR1 reads SGDLS; CDR2 reads YYNGEE. Trimming removed 1 base from V and 9 bases from J; junction bases left unmatched: 7. CDR3 in DNA: TGTGCCAGCAGCGTATGGGAGGGCCGGGGCATTCAGTACTTC. Translation: CASSVWEGRGIQYF.

The CDR3 loop reads CASRTSGPPYEQYF. CDR3 coding DNA: TGTGCCAGCAGAACTAGCGGGCCCCCCTACGAGCAGTACTTC. V is TRBV28 and J is TRBJ2-7, with 9 bases aligning to TRBD2. This CDR3 spans 14 amino acids. V was clipped by 6 bases and J by 2 bases; unmatched bases: 5. Germline loops: CDR1 MDHEN, CDR2 SYDVKM.

This clone has only a few counts. The J gene is TRBJ2-3, the V gene TRBV5-4; 10 bases agree with TRBD2. The V gene end was trimmed by 1 base and the J gene end by 1 base; junction bases not matched to a gene: 3. The CDR3 sequence is 16 residues long. Germline CDR1 is SGHNT and CDR2 is YYREEE (reference sequence). The CDR3 DNA follows: TGTGCCAGCAGCTTGACTAGCGGGAAGGGCACAGATACGCAGTATTTT. Translation gives CASSLTSGKGTDTQYF.

V gene TRBV11-3 combines with J gene TRBJ1-1, with 7 nucleotides matching TRBD1. CDR1 and CDR2 (germline): SGHNT, YENEEA. The CDR3 has 12 amino acids. The J segment lost 6 bases and the V segment lost 4 bases, leaving 2 bases of the junction unmatched. The CDR3 sequence is CASSSQGAEAFF. CDR3 bases: TGTGCCAGCAGCTCTCAGGGGGCTGAAGCTTTCTTT.

The rearrangement uses TRBV5-6 and TRBJ2-1; 7 bases map to TRBD2. V gave up 1 base and J gave up 2 bases; unmatched junction bases: 3. This CDR3 has 15 amino acids. The germline CDR1 and CDR2 sequences are SGHDT and YYEEEE. The CDR3 DNA reads as TGTGCCAGCAGCTTGTGGGGGAGGGCCTACAATGAGCAGTTCTTC. This translates into CASSLWGRAYNEQFF.

The CDR3 sequence: CASSQGGSAYEQYF. CDR3 coding DNA: TGTGCCAGCAGCCAAGGAGGCAGCGCCTACGAGCAGTACTTC. The chain is built from TRBV4-2 and TRBJ2-7; D remains unclear. Trimming pared 1 base from V and 2 bases from J, leaving 9 bases between. The CDR3 sequence is 14 residues long. Germline V gene lookup returns CDR1 LGHNA and CDR2 YNFKEQ.

The rearrangement links TRBV30 to TRBJ1-5, with 7 bases aligning to TRBD1. The trim removed 2 bases at V and 7 bases at J, leaving 8 bases unmatched. The CDR3 contains 14 residues. The germline gives CDR1 GTSNPN, CDR2 SVGIG (reference sequence). CDR3: CAWSPQGKGQPQHF. The CDR3, as DNA: TGTGCCTGGAGTCCACAGGGGAAAGGCCAGCCCCAGCATTTT.

The chain uses TRBV5-6 and TRBJ2-1; D uncertain. Trimming removed 0 bases at V and 0 bases at J, with 10 bases between. The CDR3 totals 16 residues. CDR1 is SGHDT, CDR2 YYEEEE, per germline. CDR3 sequence: CASSLGLYISYNEQFF. The CDR3 nucleotides are TGTGCCAGCAGCTTGGGGCTTTACATCTCCTACAATGAGCAGTTCTTC.